Sequencing of this T cell receptor (beta chain) was carried out in a study of T-cell reconstitution after alpha-beta-depleted transplantation in children. Overall study findings and caveats: Recipient T cells and thymic progenitors that survived were the source of the high TCRbeta diversity seen at day 60 in some patients. Several hundred expanded graft clones reportedly were the source of alpha-beta T cells about two months after transplant. Most T-cell counts and diversity one year after the transplant came from T cells that were newly produced.

This clonotype was counted many times. Its antigen is not known. Unique molecular identifiers were used to barcode this TCRbeta library. TCRdb analysed the PCR reads with MiXCR anew, one entry per CDR3 protein. The sample carries around 100,000 distinct CDR3 sequences, around a tenth recorded once. The germline V gene encodes CDR1 SGHNT and CDR2 YYREEE (reference sequence). The length of the CDR3 is 15 residues. V shed 4 bases, J shed 4 bases, and the junction held 8 bases outside the gene matches. This chain links TRBV5-4 with TRBJ2-1; 7 positions agree with TRBD2. The sequence was obtained from a boy between 2 and 15 years old with acute lymphoblastic leukemia, due to receive a stem cell transplant. The sample in question was PBMCs, obtained before TCRalphabeta/CD19-depleted stem cell transplant. The CDR3 spells CASSRGGGVYNEQFF. The DNA of the CDR3 is TGTGCCAGCAGCCGTGGGGGAGGGGTTTACAATGAGCAGTTCTTC.